These T cell receptor beta chains were read from a single sample in a study of blood T cell repertoires in COVID-19. Method: immunoSEQ multiplex PCR; TCRdb's copy keeps in-frame clones and lacks some. The sample has roughly 190,000 clones; about 80% are singletons. Material for sequencing was peripheral blood. The receptor set was obtained from a woman aged 45-59 years with active or convalescent COVID-19. Both conserved end residues are part of each CDR3. A D gene is named only where the DNA matches it firmly. The listing skips clone size in some rows; elsewhere it reads once, few, many or a size class.

clone size,V gene,D gene,J gene,CDR3 DNA,CDR3 protein
-,TRBV2,TRBD2,TRBJ2-7,TGTGCCAGCAGTGTGGCCCGGGGGGCCTACGAGCAGTACTTC,CASSVARGAYEQYF
-,TRBV7-3,-,TRBJ2-2,TGTGCCAGCAGACCCAACCTAGGGGCCGGGGAGCTGTTTTTT,CASRPNLGAGELFF
once,TRBV5-6,TRBD2,TRBJ2-4,TGTGCCAGCAGCACCGGGACTCCGGTAGCGGGAAGGGACATTCAGTACTTC,CASSTGTPVAGRDIQYF
-,TRBV10-3,TRBD1,TRBJ1-1,TGTGCCATCAGTGAGCCTAACAGGGGGAACACTGAAGCTTTCTTT,CAISEPNRGNTEAFF
few,TRBV28,-,TRBJ1-6,TGTGCCAGCAGTTTATTCCGTAATTCACCCCTCCACTTT,CASSLFRNSPLHF
-,TRBV7-9,TRBD1,TRBJ1-4,TGTGCCAGCAGCTTGGACTGGGGACAGGAGGGTGAAAAACTGTTTTTT,CASSLDWGQEGEKLFF
-,TRBV14,-,TRBJ2-5,TGTGCCAGCAGCCAGGTTAAGGGAGTCCAAAAAGAGACCCAGTACTTC,CASSQVKGVQKETQYF
few,TRBV29-1,TRBD1,TRBJ1-2,TGCAGCGTGGACGGGACAGGGCTTAACTATGGCTACACCTTC,CSVDGTGLNYGYTF
-,TRBV5-4,TRBD2,TRBJ2-5,TGTGCCAGCAGCTTGGATAGCGGGAGTTTGGAGACCCAGTACTTC,CASSLDSGSLETQYF
-,TRBV6-2/TRBV6-3,-,TRBJ2-3,TGTGCCAGCAGTCTTCTTAGCCTCGGCACAGATACGCAGTATTTT,CASSLLSLGTDTQYF
-,TRBV29-1,-,TRBJ2-7,TGCAGCGGTAGGGACACGGACTACGAGCAGTACTTC,CSGRDTDYEQYF
-,TRBV9,-,TRBJ2-7,TGTGCCAGCAGCTCGGCCCCTAGTGCCACCTCTCCGCAGTACTTC,CASSSAPSATSPQYF
few,TRBV9,-,TRBJ2-3,TGTGCCAGCAGCCCGAGGGCGGCGGGGGCTAGCACAGATACGCAGTATTTT,CASSPRAAGASTDTQYF
once,TRBV4-3,-,TRBJ1-6,TGCGCCAGCAGCCAGGCGCAGGGGAGCTCCTATAATTCACCCCTCCACTTT,CASSQAQGSSYNSPLHF
-,TRBV9,-,TRBJ1-1,TGTGCCAGCAGCGTAGGAGGGAGTGCCACTGAAGCTTTCTTT,CASSVGGSATEAFF
-,TRBV7-9,-,TRBJ2-5,TGTGCCAGCAGCTCGTGGACTGGCCAAGAGACCCAGTACTTC,CASSSWTGQETQYF
-,TRBV10-3,-,TRBJ2-2,TGTGCCATCAGTGAGGGGAGGATTTCGAACACCGGGGAGCTGTTTTTT,CAISEGRISNTGELFF
-,TRBV7-3,TRBD2,TRBJ2-7,TGTGCCAGCAGCGCACTAACTAGCGTGAAACTGAGCGAGCAGTACTTC,CASSALTSVKLSEQYF
few,TRBV6-5,-,TRBJ1-5,TGTGCCAGCAGTTACCAGGGCAATCAGCCCCAGCATTTT,CASSYQGNQPQHF
few,TRBV7-2,TRBD1,TRBJ1-2,TGTGCCAGCAGCCAGGACAGGGGGCGAACGGGTGGCTACACCTTC,CASSQDRGRTGGYTF
-,TRBV7-2,TRBD1,TRBJ1-2,TGTGCCAGCAGCTTATCCGGGGACAGTCTGGTTTATGGCTACACCTTC,CASSLSGDSLVYGYTF
-,TRBV7-2,-,TRBJ1-2,TGTGCCAGCAGCCACGGAGGGACGGCCGCTAACTATGGCTACACCTTC,CASSHGGTAANYGYTF
-,TRBV6-2/TRBV6-3,TRBD1,TRBJ1-5,TGTGCCAGCAGTCGACAGGGCGGCAATCAGCCCCAGCATTTT,CASSRQGGNQPQHF
-,TRBV24-1,-,TRBJ1-4,TGTGCCACCAGTGATTTAGTCAGCGATAATGAAAAACTGTTTTTT,CATSDLVSDNEKLFF
-,TRBV10-3,TRBD2,TRBJ2-5,TGTGCCATCAGTGAAGGTAGCGGGGGGGAGGAGACCCAGTACTTC,CAISEGSGGEETQYF
-,TRBV21-1,-,TRBJ1-3,TGTGCCAGCAGCAAAACCCCTAGAGAAGGAAACACCATATATTTT,CASSKTPREGNTIYF
-,TRBV5-1,TRBD2,TRBJ2-1,TGCGCCAGCAGCTTAACCTCGACTAGCAACAATGAGCAGTTCTTC,CASSLTSTSNNEQFF
-,TRBV29-1,-,TRBJ2-2,TGCAGCGTTCGTCGCAGTGAGGACACCGGGGAGCTGTTTTTT,CSVRRSEDTGELFF
-,TRBV6-2/TRBV6-3,-,TRBJ1-2,TGTGCCAGCAGTTACTCATCAGGGGCCCGGGGCTACACCTTC,CASSYSSGARGYTF
once,TRBV4-3,TRBD2,TRBJ2-7,TGCGCCAGCAGCCAGGGACTAGCGAGTTCGTCCTACGAGCAGTACTTC,CASSQGLASSSYEQYF
-,TRBV7-2,-,TRBJ2-7,TGTGCCAGCAGCTTAGTGGGTGGCAGGGGAACCTACGAGCAGTACTTC,CASSLVGGRGTYEQYF
-,TRBV4-2,TRBD1,TRBJ2-7,TGTGCCAGCAGCACCTCGGCTCGGGACAGGTCCTACGAGCAGTACTTC,CASSTSARDRSYEQYF
-,TRBV24-1,TRBD2,TRBJ2-3,TGTGCCACCAGTGATTCCTCTAGCGGGTATAGCACAGATACGCAGTATTTT,CATSDSSSGYSTDTQYF
-,TRBV6-5,-,TRBJ2-1,TGTGCCAGCAGTTACTCGAGAACTGTCCATGAGCAGTTCTTC,CASSYSRTVHEQFF
-,TRBV3-1/TRBV3-2,TRBD2,TRBJ2-3,TGTGCCACTAACCTAGCGGGAGGAGAAGATACGCAGTATTTT,CATNLAGGEDTQYF
-,TRBV7-8,TRBD1,TRBJ1-3,TGTGCCAGCAGCTTAGGGACAGGGGGAAAAGGAAACACCATATATTTT,CASSLGTGGKGNTIYF
-,TRBV29-1,-,TRBJ2-5,TGCAGCGTTGAAGGACTCGACCTAGAGACCCAGTACTTC,CSVEGLDLETQYF
-,TRBV19,TRBD1,TRBJ1-5,TGTGCCAGTAGTATCCCGGGACAGAATCAGCCCCAGCATTTT,CASSIPGQNQPQHF
-,TRBV29-1,-,TRBJ2-1,TGCAGCCTGCGGGGTTCCAATGAGCAGTTCTTC,CSLRGSNEQFF
few,TRBV14,TRBD1,TRBJ1-1,TGTGCCAGCAGACAACAGGGGTACACTGAAGCTTTCTTT,CASRQQGYTEAFF
once,TRBV2,-,TRBJ1-2,TGTGCCAGCAGTAACCTCGGGGGGGCACTTGCGGGCTACACCTTC,CASSNLGGALAGYTF
-,TRBV28,TRBD1,TRBJ1-4,TGTGCCAGCAGTTTACCCGGACAGGCTAATGAAAAACTGTTTTTT,CASSLPGQANEKLFF
few,TRBV6-1,-,TRBJ1-6,TGTGCCAGCAGTGAATCTCGGACAGCCAATTCACCCCTCCACTTT,CASSESRTANSPLHF